Listed below are T cell receptor beta chains from one sample, sequenced in a study of blood T cell repertoires in COVID-19. Sequencing was performed with immunoSEQ multiplex PCR; in TCRdb, only in-frame clones are kept and a portion is missing. The sample shows about 48,000 clones, 86% of them seen only once. Sequenced: PBMCs or T cells enriched from blood (not recorded which). Every receptor here comes from a woman between 45 and 60 years old who had recovered from COVID-19. Each CDR3 is given with its conserved first and last residue. A D gene is named only where the DNA matches it firmly. Clone sizes are given selectively: once, few, many, or a class where the clone is expanded.

>-|TRBD1|TRBJ2-2|TRBV5-5
CASRTGDANTGELFF
TGTGCCAGCAGGACAGGGGATGCGAACACCGGGGAGCTGTTTTTT
>few|-|TRBJ2-7|TRBV28
CASRAQGKGTYEQYF
TGTGCCAGCAGAGCACAGGGTAAGGGGACCTACGAGCAGTACTTC
>-|TRBD1|TRBJ2-7|TRBV7-8
CASSRPGQHTYEQYF
TGTGCCAGCAGCCGACCGGGACAGCACACCTACGAGCAGTACTTC
>-|TRBD1|TRBJ2-1|TRBV11-2
CASSLGTGGIGEQFF
TGTGCCAGCAGCTTAGGGACAGGGGGCATCGGTGAGCAGTTCTTC
>-|-|TRBJ1-1|TRBV28
CASSENYGRDTEAFF
TGTGCCAGCAGTGAGAACTACGGGAGAGATACTGAAGCTTTCTTT
>-|-|TRBJ2-5|TRBV18
CASSPLSGEETQYF
TGTGCCAGCTCACCACTATCAGGGGAAGAGACCCAGTACTTC
>few|TRBD1|TRBJ2-2|TRBV6-2/TRBV6-3
CASSDRVGFAGELFF
TGTGCCAGCAGTGACAGGGTGGGATTTGCCGGGGAGCTGTTTTTT
>-|-|TRBJ2-7|TRBV7-8
CASSRAGGPYEQYF
TGTGCCAGCAGCCGTGCCGGGGGGCCCTACGAGCAGTACTTC
>-|-|TRBJ2-7|TRBV5-6
CASSWRSSYEQYF
TGTGCCAGCAGCTGGAGGAGCTCCTACGAGCAGTACTTC
>-|-|TRBJ2-2|TRBV5-1
CASSYILTGELFF
TGCGCCAGCAGCTATATCCTCACCGGGGAGCTGTTTTTT
>once|TRBD1|TRBJ2-2|TRBV9
CASSLGQVGSGELFF
TGTGCCAGCAGCCTTGGACAGGTCGGGTCCGGGGAGCTGTTTTTT
>-|-|TRBJ2-3|TRBV18
CASSTADTGTDTQYF
TGTGCCAGCTCAACCGCGGACACGGGCACAGATACGCAGTATTTT
>-|-|TRBJ1-4|TRBV7-2
CASSFFGTNEKLFF
TGTGCCAGCAGCTTCTTCGGGACAAATGAAAAACTGTTTTTT
>-|-|TRBJ1-1|TRBV7-9
CASSLAGAVGAEAFF
TGTGCCAGCAGCCTGGCTGGGGCAGTCGGTGCTGAAGCTTTCTTT
>-|-|TRBJ2-3|TRBV6-2/TRBV6-3
CASSYVAGLSTDTQYF
TGTGCCAGCAGTTACGTTGCGGGACTCAGCACAGATACGCAGTATTTT
>-|TRBD2|TRBJ2-5|TRBV10-3
CAISVGAGGQETQYF
TGTGCCATCAGTGTAGGAGCGGGGGGACAAGAGACCCAGTACTTC
>-|TRBD2|TRBJ2-1|TRBV9
CASSPGAGGSYNEQFF
TGTGCCAGCAGCCCGGGGGCGGGGGGTTCCTACAATGAGCAGTTCTTC
>-|-|TRBJ2-7|TRBV28
CATWGGISYEQYF
TGTGCCACCTGGGGCGGGATCTCCTACGAGCAGTACTTC
>-|TRBD1|TRBJ2-7|TRBV2
CASSSIGQGKTYEQYF
TGTGCCAGCAGTTCTATCGGACAGGGGAAGACCTACGAGCAGTACTTC
>-|-|TRBJ2-3|TRBV2
CASTGTASTDTQYF
TGTGCCAGCACTGGGACTGCGAGCACAGATACGCAGTATTTT
>-|-|TRBJ1-5|TRBV2
CASSLQGFSNQPQHF
TGTGCCAGCAGCCTCCAGGGGTTTAGCAATCAGCCCCAGCATTTT
>-|TRBD1|TRBJ1-5|TRBV15
CATRPTGTGGNQPQHF
TGTGCCACCAGACCTACCGGGACAGGGGGTAATCAGCCCCAGCATTTT
>-|-|TRBJ2-7|TRBV28
CASQLAGQNEQYF
TGTGCCAGCCAATTGGCAGGGCAAAACGAGCAGTACTTC
>-|TRBD2|TRBJ2-1|TRBV2
CASSPSLLAGSYNEQFF
TGTGCCAGCAGCCCCAGTTTACTAGCGGGCTCCTACAATGAGCAGTTCTTC
>-|-|TRBJ1-6|TRBV30
CAWRLNNSPLHF
TGTGCTTGGAGACTGAATAATTCACCCCTCCACTTT
>-|TRBD2|TRBJ2-1|TRBV2
CASSTRTSGRGEQFF
TGTGCCAGCAGCACACGGACTAGCGGGAGGGGGGAGCAGTTCTTC
>-|TRBD1|TRBJ2-3|TRBV24-1
CATSDPGQGTDTQYF
TGTGCCACCAGTGATCCTGGACAGGGCACAGATACGCAGTATTTT
>-|TRBD1|TRBJ1-1|TRBV28
CASSKGQGRGKAFF
TGTGCCAGCAGCAAGGGACAGGGGCGAGGGAAAGCTTTCTTT
>-|-|TRBJ2-7|TRBV5-1
CASSLGSGAYEQYF
TGCGCCAGCAGCTTGGGGTCAGGCGCCTACGAGCAGTACTTC
>-|TRBD1|TRBJ2-1|TRBV27
CASTVGQGATSEQFF
TGTGCCAGCACCGTGGGACAGGGGGCGACGAGTGAGCAGTTCTTC
>-|-|TRBJ2-3|TRBV7-9
CASSLQRGSTDTQYF
TGTGCCAGCAGCTTACAGAGGGGGAGCACAGATACGCAGTATTTT
>-|-|TRBJ1-1|TRBV7-8
CASSLVAGNTEAFF
TGTGCCAGCAGCTTAGTGGCGGGAAACACTGAAGCTTTCTTT
>-|-|TRBJ1-6|TRBV20-1
CSASMGQGSNSPLHF
TGCAGTGCTAGTATGGGGCAGGGATCTAATTCACCCCTCCACTTT
>-|TRBD2|TRBJ2-1|TRBV28
CASSPGGVSYNEQFF
TGTGCCAGCAGCCCCGGGGGGGTATCCTACAATGAGCAGTTCTTC
>-|TRBD2|TRBJ2-1|TRBV7-9
CASNPGLAAYNEQFF
TGTGCCAGCAACCCGGGACTAGCGGCATACAATGAGCAGTTCTTC
>-|-|TRBJ2-3|TRBV15
CATSLRTGFTDTQYF
TGTGCCACCAGCTTAAGAACCGGGTTCACAGATACGCAGTATTTT
>-|TRBD1|TRBJ2-7|TRBV5-1
CASSSARTGNFIEQYF
TGCGCCAGCAGCTCCGCCAGGACAGGGAACTTTATCGAGCAGTACTTC
>-|-|TRBJ1-3|TRBV9
CASSVVPKGVGNTIYF
TGTGCCAGCAGCGTAGTCCCTAAAGGGGTCGGAAACACCATATATTTT
>-|-|TRBJ2-4|TRBV28
CASSLISSIQYF
TGTGCCAGCAGTTTAATTAGTTCCATTCAGTACTTC
>-|TRBD1|TRBJ1-1|TRBV5-6
CASSFTGGTEAFF
TGTGCCAGCAGCTTTACAGGGGGCACTGAAGCTTTCTTT
>-|-|TRBJ2-3|TRBV12-3/TRBV12-4
CASSLNTDTQYF
TGTGCCAGCAGCCTAAATACAGATACGCAGTATTTT
>once|-|TRBJ2-2|TRBV9
CASSVGYTDTGELFF
TGTGCCAGCAGCGTAGGGTACACCGACACCGGGGAGCTGTTTTTT
>-|TRBD1|TRBJ1-2|TRBV24-1
CATSAGPGRGRNYGYTF
TGTGCCACCAGTGCAGGTCCCGGGAGGGGGCGAAACTATGGCTACACCTTC
>-|TRBD1|TRBJ1-4|TRBV2
CASSPTGVGEKLFF
TGTGCCAGCAGTCCGACAGGGGTCGGAGAAAAACTGTTTTTT
>-|-|TRBJ1-2|TRBV28
CASSRTRGTYGYTF
TGTGCCAGCAGCCGGACGCGGGGGACCTATGGCTACACCTTC
>-|-|TRBJ1-5|TRBV5-1
CASSPGSGGHSNQPQHF
TGCGCCAGCAGCCCCGGCTCGGGCGGACATAGCAATCAGCCCCAGCATTTT
>once|-|TRBJ2-7|TRBV28
CASLRGRAREQYF
TGTGCCAGCTTAAGGGGGAGGGCGCGGGAGCAGTACTTC
>-|TRBD1|TRBJ1-1|TRBV6-5
CASKPTGRTEAFF
TGTGCCAGCAAACCGACAGGGCGGACTGAAGCTTTCTTT
>-|-|TRBJ1-2|TRBV6-5
CASSYSEGLSYGYTF
TGTGCCAGCAGTTACTCGGAGGGTCTAAGCTATGGCTACACCTTC
>-|TRBD2|TRBJ2-1|TRBV4-1
CASSPRTSGRSDEQFF
TGCGCCAGCAGCCCAAGGACTAGCGGGAGATCGGATGAGCAGTTCTTC
>-|TRBD1|TRBJ1-1|TRBV19
CASRLTGVRTEAFF
TGTGCCAGTAGGCTGACAGGGGTACGTACAGAGGCTTTCTTT
>-|TRBD1|TRBJ1-2|TRBV7-2
CASSSSTGGGDGYTF
TGTGCCAGCAGCTCCTCTACAGGGGGCGGGGATGGCTACACCTTC